This T cell receptor (beta chain) was documented in a study of patients and donors after allogeneic stem cell transplantation. TCRdb independently ran MiXCR on the RT-PCR reads; one entry per CDR3 protein. The sample contains about 410,000 distinct CDR3 sequences, around 16% of which appear only once. Trimming cost V 6 bases and J 8 bases, with 17 bases left between them. There are 14 residues in the CDR3. This clonotype came up a few times. V usage is TRBV12-3 or TRBV12-4 and J usage is TRBJ1-3; a possible D gene is TRBD1 (6 bases). The specimen was blood, either unsorted or a sorted T cell fraction (not recorded which). This sequence was found in a human donor who was either an allogeneic HSCT recipient or a stem cell or donor lymphocyte infusion donor (not recorded which). It is not recorded whose cells these are; they may come from a transplant donor. CDR3 bases: TGTGCCAGCAGCCCAGGGGCCGCCAGGGACACCATATATTTT. This translates into CASSPGAARDTIYF.